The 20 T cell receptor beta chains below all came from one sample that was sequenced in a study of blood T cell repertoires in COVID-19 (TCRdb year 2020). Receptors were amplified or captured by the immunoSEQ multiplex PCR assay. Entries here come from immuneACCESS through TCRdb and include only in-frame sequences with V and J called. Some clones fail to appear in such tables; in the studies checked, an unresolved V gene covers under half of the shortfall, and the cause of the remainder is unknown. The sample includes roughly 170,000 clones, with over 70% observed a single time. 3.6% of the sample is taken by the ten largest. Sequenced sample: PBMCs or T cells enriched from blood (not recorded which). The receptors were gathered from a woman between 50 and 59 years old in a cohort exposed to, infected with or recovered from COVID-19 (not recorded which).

The CDR3 DNA follows: TGTGCCAGCAGCTTAGCGGGAGGGAGCACAGATACGCAGTATTTT. Protein product: CASSLAGGSTDTQYF. The chain links TRBV5-4 to TRBJ2-3; 10 nucleotides match TRBD2. The CDR3 runs to 15 residues. Losses at the gene ends were 2 bases for V and 0 bases for J; bases not matched to a gene: 0. Germline CDR1 and CDR2: SGHNT and YYREEE (reference sequence).

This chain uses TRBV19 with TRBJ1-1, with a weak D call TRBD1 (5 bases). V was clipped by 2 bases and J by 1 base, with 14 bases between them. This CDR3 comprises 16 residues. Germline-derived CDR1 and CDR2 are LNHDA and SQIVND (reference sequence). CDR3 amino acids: CASSILGMTENTEAFF. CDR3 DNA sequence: TGTGCCAGTAGTATACTCGGTATGACAGAGAACACTGAAGCTTTCTTT.

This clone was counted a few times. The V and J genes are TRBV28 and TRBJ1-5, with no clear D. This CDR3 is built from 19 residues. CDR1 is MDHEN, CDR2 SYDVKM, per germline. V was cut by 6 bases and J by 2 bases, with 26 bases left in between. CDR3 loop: CASSSPGGGVQGGNQPQHF. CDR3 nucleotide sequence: TGTGCCAGCAGCAGTCCCGGCGGAGGAGTGCAAGGAGGCAATCAGCCCCAGCATTTT. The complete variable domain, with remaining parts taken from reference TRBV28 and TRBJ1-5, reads DVKVTQSSRYLVKRTGEKVFLECVQDMDHENMFWYRQDPGLGLRLIYFSYDVKMKEKGDIPEGYSVSREKKERFSLILESASTNQTSMYLCASSSPGGGVQGGNQPQHFGDGTRLSIL.

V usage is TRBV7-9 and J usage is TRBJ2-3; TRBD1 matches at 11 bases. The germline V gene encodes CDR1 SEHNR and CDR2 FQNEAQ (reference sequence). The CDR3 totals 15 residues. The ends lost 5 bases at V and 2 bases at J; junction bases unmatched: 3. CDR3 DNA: TGTGCCAGCAGCGAGGGACAGGGGGACACAGATACGCAGTATTTT. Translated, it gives CASSEGQGDTDTQYF.

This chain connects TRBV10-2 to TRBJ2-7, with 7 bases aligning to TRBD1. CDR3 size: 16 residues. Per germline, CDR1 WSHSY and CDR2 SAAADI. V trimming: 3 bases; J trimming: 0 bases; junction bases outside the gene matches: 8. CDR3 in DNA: TGCGCCAGCAGTGACCCCGGGACAGTTAGCTCCTACGAGCAGTACTTC. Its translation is CASSDPGTVSSYEQYF.

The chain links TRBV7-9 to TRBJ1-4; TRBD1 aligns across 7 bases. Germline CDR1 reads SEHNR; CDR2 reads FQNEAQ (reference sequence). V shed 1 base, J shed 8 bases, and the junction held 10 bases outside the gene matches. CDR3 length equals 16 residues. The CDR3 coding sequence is TGTGCCAGCAGCTTAGGGGGACAGCTTTTTGAAGAAAAACTGTTTTTT. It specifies CASSLGGQLFEEKLFF. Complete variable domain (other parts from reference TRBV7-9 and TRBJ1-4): DTGVSQNPRHKITKRGQNVTFRCDPISEHNRLYWYRQTLGQGPEFLTYFQNEAQLEKSRLLSDRFSAERPKGSFSTLEIQRTEQGDSAMYLCASSLGGQLFEEKLFFGSGTQLSVL.

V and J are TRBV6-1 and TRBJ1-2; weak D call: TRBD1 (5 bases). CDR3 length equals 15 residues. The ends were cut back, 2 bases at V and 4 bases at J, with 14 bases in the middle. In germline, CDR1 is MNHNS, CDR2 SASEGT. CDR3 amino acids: CASSEWQGLLYGYTF. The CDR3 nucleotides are TGTGCCAGCAGTGAATGGCAGGGACTTCTCTATGGCTACACCTTC.

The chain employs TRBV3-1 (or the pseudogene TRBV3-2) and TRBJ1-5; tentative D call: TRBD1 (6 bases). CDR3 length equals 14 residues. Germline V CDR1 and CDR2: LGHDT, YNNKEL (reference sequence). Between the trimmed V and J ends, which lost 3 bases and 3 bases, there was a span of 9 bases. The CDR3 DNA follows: TGTGCCAGCAGCCATGGACAGTACAATCAGCCCCAGCATTTT. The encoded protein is CASSHGQYNQPQHF.

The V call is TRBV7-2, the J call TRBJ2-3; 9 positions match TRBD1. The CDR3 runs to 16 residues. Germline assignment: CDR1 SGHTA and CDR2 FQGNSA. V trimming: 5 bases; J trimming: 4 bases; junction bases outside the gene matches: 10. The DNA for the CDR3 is TGTGCCAGCAGCGCCAACAGGGGGCTCGGGTCAGATACGCAGTATTTT. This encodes CASSANRGLGSDTQYF.

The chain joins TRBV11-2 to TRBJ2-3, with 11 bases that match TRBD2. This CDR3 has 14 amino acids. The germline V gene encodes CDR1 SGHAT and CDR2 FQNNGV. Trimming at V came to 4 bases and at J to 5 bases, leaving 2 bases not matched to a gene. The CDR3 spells CASSSGLAGDTQYF. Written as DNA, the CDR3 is TGTGCCAGCAGCTCCGGACTAGCGGGAGATACGCAGTATTTT.

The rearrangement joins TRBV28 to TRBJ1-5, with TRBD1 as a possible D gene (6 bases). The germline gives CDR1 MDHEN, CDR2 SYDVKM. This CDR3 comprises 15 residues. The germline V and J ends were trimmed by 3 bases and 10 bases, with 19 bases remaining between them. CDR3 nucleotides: TGTGCCAGCAGTTTCGTACAGGGCATGATTATCCCCCAGCATTTT. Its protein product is CASSFVQGMIIPQHF.

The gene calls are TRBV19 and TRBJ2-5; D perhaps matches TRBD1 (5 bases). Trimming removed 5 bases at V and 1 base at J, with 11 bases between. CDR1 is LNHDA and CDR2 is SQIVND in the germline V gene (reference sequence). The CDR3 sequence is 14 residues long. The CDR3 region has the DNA TGTGCCAGTAGTGACAGCGCCTTCCAAGAGACCCAGTACTTC. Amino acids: CASSDSAFQETQYF.

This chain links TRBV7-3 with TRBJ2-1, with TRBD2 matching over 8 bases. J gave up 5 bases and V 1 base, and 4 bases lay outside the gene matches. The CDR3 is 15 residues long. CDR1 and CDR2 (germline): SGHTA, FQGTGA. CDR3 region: CASSLIAGGNNEQFF. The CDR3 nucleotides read TGTGCCAGCAGCTTAATTGCGGGAGGTAACAATGAGCAGTTCTTC.

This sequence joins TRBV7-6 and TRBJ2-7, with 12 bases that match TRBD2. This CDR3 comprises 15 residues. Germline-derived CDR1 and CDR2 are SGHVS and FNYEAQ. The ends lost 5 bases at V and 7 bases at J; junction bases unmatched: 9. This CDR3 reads CASSPGLAGIGEQYF. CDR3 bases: TGTGCCAGCAGCCCTGGACTAGCGGGGATAGGGGAGCAGTACTTC. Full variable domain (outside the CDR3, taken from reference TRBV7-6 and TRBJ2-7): GAGVSQSPRYKVTKRGQDVALRCDPISGHVSLYWYRQALGQGPEFLTYFNYEAQQDKSGLPNDRFSAERPEGSISTLTIQRTEQRDSAMYRCASSPGLAGIGEQYFGPGTRLTVT.

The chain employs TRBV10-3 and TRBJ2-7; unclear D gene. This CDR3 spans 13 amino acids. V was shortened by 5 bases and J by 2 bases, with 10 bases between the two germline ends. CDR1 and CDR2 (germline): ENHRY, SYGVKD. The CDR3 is CAISSSSTYEQYF. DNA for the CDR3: TGTGCCATCAGTTCGAGCTCCACCTACGAGCAGTACTTC.

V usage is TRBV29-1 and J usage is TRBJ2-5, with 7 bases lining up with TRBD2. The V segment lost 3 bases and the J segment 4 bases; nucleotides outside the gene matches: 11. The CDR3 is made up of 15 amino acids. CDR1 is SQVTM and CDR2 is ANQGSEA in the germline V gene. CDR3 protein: CSVELAGVEGETQYF. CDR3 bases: TGCAGCGTTGAGTTGGCGGGAGTTGAGGGAGAGACCCAGTACTTC.

The CDR3 is CASSEAHSGGIRAQHF. CDR3 in DNA: TGTGCCAGCAGTGAAGCTCACAGCGGGGGGATCAGGGCCCAGCATTTT. The chain uses TRBV6-1 and TRBJ1-5; a possible D gene is TRBD1 (5 bases). Trimming left V 0 bases short and J 11 bases short, with 20 bases between. Germline CDR1 is MNHNS and CDR2 is SASEGT. CDR3 length: 16 residues.

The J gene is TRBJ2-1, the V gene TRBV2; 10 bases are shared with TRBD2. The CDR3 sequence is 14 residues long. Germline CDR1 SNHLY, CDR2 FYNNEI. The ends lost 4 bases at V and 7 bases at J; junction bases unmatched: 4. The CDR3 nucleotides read TGTGCCAGCAGTGGGTCTAGCGGGAGAAATGAGCAGTTCTTC. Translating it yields CASSGSSGRNEQFF.

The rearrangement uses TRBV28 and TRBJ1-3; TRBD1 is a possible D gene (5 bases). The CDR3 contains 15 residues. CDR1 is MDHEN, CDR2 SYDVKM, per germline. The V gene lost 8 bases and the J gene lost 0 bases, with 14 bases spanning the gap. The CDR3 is CASGGDPISGNTIYF. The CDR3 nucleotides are TGTGCCAGCGGCGGGGACCCAATCTCTGGAAACACCATATATTTT.

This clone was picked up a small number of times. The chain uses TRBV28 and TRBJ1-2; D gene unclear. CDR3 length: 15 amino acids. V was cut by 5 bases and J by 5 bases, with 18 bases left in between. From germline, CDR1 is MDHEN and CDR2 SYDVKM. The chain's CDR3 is CASSDISVGIYGYTF. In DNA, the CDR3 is TGTGCCAGCAGTGATATTTCGGTCGGGATATATGGCTACACCTTC.